The following is a T cell receptor beta chain sequence with its context. These data belong to a study of blood T cell repertoires in COVID-19. Measured with immunoSEQ multiplex PCR; TCRdb has only the in-frame clones, and not every one. The sample holds some 200,000 clones, around 81% seen once. The CDR3 consists of 14 residues. The trim removed 4 bases at V and 5 bases at J, leaving 6 bases unmatched. From germline, CDR1 is SQVTM and CDR2 ANQGSEA. Source material: peripheral blood. V gene TRBV29-1 combines with J gene TRBJ2-2, with 8 bases matching TRBD1. The sequence was obtained from a human donor in a cohort sampled during active COVID-19. The CDR3 DNA reads TGCAGCGTTGGGGGACAGGTGGAGACCGGGGAGCTGTTTTTT. This sequence encodes CSVGGQVETGELFF.